Each of the 32 T cell receptor beta chains below was sequenced from the same sample in a study of early T cells in non-severe SARS-CoV-2 infection. MiXCR, run by TCRdb on the 5' RACE reads, gives a single entry per CDR3 protein. The data hold under 75,000 distinct CDR3 sequences, with less than 15% observed a single time. Sequencing was carried out using whole blood. These TCRs come from an adult who was a healthcare worker with PCR-confirmed SARS-CoV-2 infection or an uninfected control (not recorded which).

This clonotype was picked up many times. The CDR3 is CASSAGVGQYF. The DNA of the CDR3 is TGTGCCAGCAGTGCTGGTGTCGGGCAGTACTTC. This rearrangement joins TRBV25-1 to TRBJ2-7; no clear D. There are 11 residues in the CDR3. V lost 4 bases and J 9 bases, leaving 10 bases between the germline ends. CDR1 is MGHDK, CDR2 SYGVNS, per germline.

The chain uses TRBV20-1 and TRBJ2-7; D is perhaps TRBD1 (6 bases). V gave up 7 bases and J gave up 4 bases, with 20 bases separating them. This CDR3 is built from 14 residues. Germline V gives CDR1 DFQATT, CDR2 SNEGSKA (reference sequence). The CDR3 loop reads CSGSLERGWYEQYF. CDR3 in DNA: TGCAGTGGCAGCCTGGAGAGGGGGTGGTACGAGCAGTACTTC.

Many counts were recorded for this clonotype. This chain uses TRBV28 with TRBJ1-5; the match to TRBD1 covers 9 bases. The V segment lost 8 bases and the J segment 6 bases; nucleotides outside the gene matches: 14. The CDR3 is made up of 16 amino acids. Germline CDR1 reads MDHEN; CDR2 reads SYDVKM. The CDR3 DNA is TGTGCCAGCGCCCCGGGACAGGGAGAATGGGGTCAGCCCCAGCATTTT. It yields the protein CASAPGQGEWGQPQHF.

The chain combines TRBV18 with TRBJ1-2; D gene unclear. CDR3 size: 14 residues. Looked up from germline, CDR1 is KGHSH and CDR2 is LQKENI. Trimming shortened V by 3 bases and J by 8 bases, and 16 bases separated the two germline ends. CDR3 DNA sequence: TGTGCCAGCTCACCGCCAGTATTGAGTAGCGGCTACACCTTC. Amino acid sequence: CASSPPVLSSGYTF.

This clonotype was seen repeatedly, ten times or more. The chain recombines TRBV27 with TRBJ1-2, with D perhaps TRBD1 (5 bases). The CDR3 spans 13 residues. The V end was cut by 3 bases, the J end by 7 bases, with 12 bases between. Germline V gene lookup returns CDR1 MNHEY and CDR2 SMNVEV (reference sequence). The chain's CDR3 is CASSFGGSGGYTF. The CDR3 nucleotides are TGTGCCAGCAGTTTTGGGGGGTCAGGTGGCTACACCTTC.

V is TRBV20-1 and J is TRBJ2-7, with 9 bases that match TRBD2. The CDR3 is 20 residues long. Trimming at V came to 0 bases and at J to 4 bases, leaving 22 bases not matched to a gene. Germline V lookup: CDR1 DFQATT, CDR2 SNEGSKA (reference sequence). The CDR3 reads CSARDFALAGCISGVYEQYF. DNA for the CDR3: TGCAGTGCTAGAGATTTTGCCCTAGCGGGATGTATAAGCGGGGTTTACGAGCAGTACTTC.

This clonotype was found many times. The V and J genes are TRBV6-1 and TRBJ1-3; 7 positions match TRBD1. Germline lookup yields CDR1 MNHNS and CDR2 SASEGT. Trimming removed 6 bases from V and 0 bases from J; junction bases left unmatched: 14. The CDR3 sequence is 18 residues long. The CDR3 spells CASSPAPWTGLSGNTIYF. The CDR3 nucleotides read TGTGCCAGCAGCCCCGCACCCTGGACAGGCCTCTCTGGAAACACCATATATTTT.

This clonotype showed up many times. The chain links TRBV6-2 or TRBV6-3 to TRBJ2-1; the D call may be TRBD1 or TRBD2 (5 bases each). Trimming cost V 4 bases and J 8 bases, with 21 bases left between them. The CDR3 sequence is 16 residues long. CDR1 and CDR2 (germline): MNHEY, SVGEGT. CDR3 bases: TGTGCCAGCAGTTCCCAGGGACCCCAAGGGGTCCATGAGCAGTTCTTC. Amino acids: CASSSQGPQGVHEQFF.

The J gene is TRBJ2-1, the V gene TRBV12-3 or TRBV12-4; 16 bases fit TRBD2. V was clipped by 6 bases and J by 9 bases; unmatched bases: 5. This CDR3 is 15 amino acids long. CDR3 loop: CASSPGTSGRGEQFF. The CDR3 region has the DNA TGTGCCAGCAGCCCCGGGACTAGCGGGAGGGGTGAGCAGTTCTTC.

The rearrangement links TRBV28 to TRBJ2-5; D is perhaps TRBD2 (5 bases). The germline V and J ends were trimmed by 5 bases and 2 bases, with 9 bases remaining between them. Germline V gene data show CDR1 as MDHEN and CDR2 as SYDVKM. This CDR3 is built from 13 residues. The CDR3, as DNA: TGTGCCAGCAGTCTCGGACTGCAAGAGACCCAGTACTTC. It yields the protein CASSLGLQETQYF.

The chain couples TRBV28 to TRBJ2-3, with 9 nucleotides matching TRBD1. The CDR3 consists of 14 residues. V lost 7 bases and J lost 7; bases outside the gene matches: 9. The germline gives CDR1 MDHEN, CDR2 SYDVKM. The CDR3 here is CASTTGTGIHTQYF. DNA of the CDR3: TGTGCCAGCACCACCGGGACAGGGATCCATACGCAGTATTTT.

J is TRBJ1-5 and V is TRBV10-3; D gene ambiguous. From germline, CDR1 is ENHRY and CDR2 SYGVKD. Trimming removed 0 bases at V and 3 bases at J, with 12 bases between. This CDR3 has 16 amino acids. CDR3 in amino acids: CAISESPDYNNQPQHF. The CDR3 DNA reads as TGTGCCATCAGTGAGTCGCCAGACTATAACAATCAGCCCCAGCATTTT.

This clonotype has a handful of counts. The chain joins TRBV20-1 to TRBJ2-7, with 9 nucleotides matching TRBD1. Germline CDR1 is DFQATT and CDR2 is SNEGSKA (reference sequence). CDR3 length equals 13 residues. Losses at the gene ends were 6 bases for V and 7 bases for J; bases not matched to a gene: 10. The CDR3 spells CSANNRGLGEQYF. In DNA, the CDR3 is TGCAGTGCCAATAACAGGGGGCTGGGAGAGCAGTACTTC.

V usage is TRBV20-1 and J usage is TRBJ1-6; maybe TRBD1 (5 bases). There are 16 residues in the CDR3. CDR1 and CDR2 from the germline V gene are DFQATT and SNEGSKA (reference sequence). Trimming took off 6 bases at V and 8 bases at J, with 23 bases between the two ends. The CDR3 region is CSAPRRPGFRDSPLHF. As DNA, the CDR3 is TGCAGTGCCCCCCGACGGCCAGGGTTTCGGGATTCACCCCTCCACTTT.

This rearrangement joins TRBV20-1 to TRBJ2-1; perhaps TRBD2 as D (5 bases). The CDR3 consists of 15 residues. From germline, CDR1 is DFQATT and CDR2 SNEGSKA (reference sequence). V dropped 0 bases and J dropped 0 bases, with 9 bases sitting between them. The CDR3 DNA reads as TGCAGTGCTAGAGAGGACTGGGGCTCCTACAATGAGCAGTTCTTC. Residues: CSAREDWGSYNEQFF.

This clonotype has a handful of counts. CDR3 in amino acids: CASSYSRSSGELFF. The CDR3 DNA reads TGTGCCAGCAGTTACTCACGGAGTAGCGGGGAGCTGTTTTTT. V and J are TRBV6-5 and TRBJ2-2; D gene unclear. Germline V lookup: CDR1 MNHEY, CDR2 SVGAGI. The CDR3 length is 14 residues. Trimming cost V 0 bases and J 7 bases, with 9 bases left between them.

A remark on this clonotype: One end of the junction does not line up with germline, which may come from a read error. The CDR3 bases are TGTGCCAGCTGCCAGACAAGATCCGCCTACGAGCAGTACTTC. It codes for CASCQTRSAYEQYF. The chain joins TRBV3-1 to TRBJ2-7; D uncertain. The CDR3 totals 14 residues. Germline V gene data show CDR1 as LGHDT and CDR2 as YNNKEL (reference sequence).

CDR3 sequence: CASSLGQANYGYTF. In DNA form, the CDR3 reads TGTGCCAGCAGTTTAGGGCAGGCCAACTATGGCTACACCTTC. V usage is TRBV28 and J usage is TRBJ1-2; D gene ambiguous. The CDR3 is made up of 14 amino acids. The V and J ends lost 2 bases and 2 bases respectively, with 9 bases between them. Per germline, CDR1 MDHEN and CDR2 SYDVKM.

This clonotype was seen ten or more times. The chain carries TRBV28 and TRBJ2-1; D is undetermined. Germline assignment: CDR1 MDHEN and CDR2 SYDVKM. The CDR3 extends over 10 amino acids. The CDR3 DNA reads as TGTCACTCACTCTACAATGAGCAGTTCTTC. This codes for CHSLYNEQFF. The full variable domain, rest sourced from reference TRBV28 and TRBJ2-1, is DVKVTQSSRYLVKRTGEKVFLECVQDMDHENMFWYRQDPGLGLRLIYFSYDVKMKEKGDIPEGYSVSREKKERFSLILESASTNQTSMYLCHSLYNEQFFGPGTRLTVL.

The genes are TRBV5-1 and TRBJ2-5, with D possibly matching TRBD2 (5 bases). V lost 4 bases, J lost 4 bases, and 14 bases lay in between. CDR3 length equals 14 residues. Germline CDR1 is SGHRS and CDR2 is YFSETQ. The CDR3 sequence: CASSARGRAETQYF. In nucleotides, the CDR3 is TGCGCCAGCAGCGCTCGGGGAAGGGCAGAGACCCAGTACTTC.

The rearrangement links TRBV28 to TRBJ1-5; 7 bases agree with TRBD1. The trim removed 5 bases at V and 5 bases at J, leaving 6 bases unmatched. The CDR3 runs to 14 residues. Germline V gene sequence: CDR1 MDHEN, CDR2 SYDVKM. CDR3 nucleotide sequence: TGTGCCAGCAGTATTCAGGGGGATCATCAGCCCCAGCATTTT. This codes for CASSIQGDHQPQHF.

The chain uses TRBV29-1 and TRBJ2-7, with 7 bases identical to TRBD2. This CDR3 region has 14 residues. Trimming removed 4 bases from V and 7 bases from J; junction bases left unmatched: 13. The germline gives CDR1 SQVTM, CDR2 ANQGSEA. The CDR3 sequence: CSVAYGTTMREQYF. CDR3 nucleotide sequence: TGCAGCGTTGCTTATGGGACTACCATGCGGGAGCAGTACTTC.

DNA of the CDR3: TGTGCCAGCAGCTTAGGGCTAGCGGGAGCCGAGCAGTACTTC. Its translation is CASSLGLAGAEQYF. J is TRBJ2-7 and V is TRBV7-2; 10 positions match TRBD2. Germline loops: CDR1 SGHTA, CDR2 FQGNSA. With V trimmed by 1 base and J by 6 bases, 3 bases remained unmatched. There are 14 residues in the CDR3.

The V gene is TRBV10-3, the J gene TRBJ2-1; D is perhaps TRBD1 (6 bases). CDR1 and CDR2 (germline): ENHRY, SYGVKD. The CDR3 sequence is 13 residues long. V lost 4 bases and J 7 bases, leaving 11 bases between the germline ends. The CDR3, as DNA: TGTGCCATCAGTGCGGACAGTAGGAATGAGCAGTTCTTC. Translation gives CAISADSRNEQFF.

This clonotype has more than one count but fewer than ten. The J gene is TRBJ2-5, the V gene TRBV20-1; possibly TRBD1 for D (6 bases). V lost 0 bases and J lost 1, with 12 bases in between. The CDR3 runs to 15 residues. The V gene's germline CDR1 is DFQATT and CDR2 SNEGSKA (reference sequence). The CDR3, as DNA: TGCAGTGCTAGAGATATGAGGGGGTCCCAAGAGACCCAGTACTTC. Amino acid sequence: CSARDMRGSQETQYF.

This clonotype was seen only a few times. This chain connects TRBV20-1 to TRBJ2-5, with D unresolved. Germline CDR1 DFQATT, CDR2 SNEGSKA (reference sequence). The CDR3 is made up of 12 amino acids. V was pared by 2 bases and J by 4 bases, with 8 bases between. This CDR3 is CSARQLGETQYF. DNA for the CDR3: TGCAGTGCTAGACAGTTGGGAGAGACCCAGTACTTC.

This chain uses TRBV29-1 with TRBJ2-1; no definite D call. The length of the CDR3 is 11 residues. From germline, CDR1 is SQVTM and CDR2 ANQGSEA. Deletions cut 7 bases from V and 10 bases from J, with 14 bases between. Here the CDR3 DNA reads TGCAGCGCTCATATTTTGGGGGAGCAGTTCTTC. Translation gives CSAHILGEQFF.

Turning to this clonotype: This may come from a read error, since a much larger clone is one base off. The V call is TRBV28, the J call TRBJ2-5; D is perhaps TRBD1 (5 bases). The CDR3 sequence is 13 residues long. Per germline, CDR1 MDHEN and CDR2 SYDVKM. In DNA form, the CDR3 reads TGTGTCAGCAGTTGGTGGCAGGGAAGGACCCAGTACTTC. Translation gives CVSSWWQGRTQYF.

This clonotype was counted at least ten times. The chain links TRBV21-1 to TRBJ2-4. TRBV21-1 is given as a pseudogene. The CDR3 has 12 residues. CDR3 bases: TGTGCCAGCAGCAAAGTCGGAAACATTCAGTACTTC. This encodes CASSKVGNIQYF.

V and J are TRBV9 and TRBJ1-4, with D perhaps matching TRBD1 (5 bases). Per the germline V gene, CDR1 is SGDLS and CDR2 is YYNGEE. This CDR3 is built from 14 residues. The V end was cut by 4 bases, the J end by 5 bases, with 12 bases between. The CDR3 nucleotides read TGTGCCAGCAGCCGTGGGACGGGGAATGAAAAACTGTTTTTT. Its translation is CASSRGTGNEKLFF.

The chain links TRBV7-2 to TRBJ1-6, with no clear D. Germline lookup yields CDR1 SGHTA and CDR2 FQGNSA. The V gene lost 3 bases and the J gene lost 10 bases, with 16 bases spanning the gap. The CDR3 covers 15 residues. Here the CDR3 DNA reads TGTGCCAGCAGCTTTTCGTCGGGCGCCGGGTCACCCCTCCACTTT. Protein: CASSFSSGAGSPLHF.

This clonotype appeared many times. The chain links TRBV6-6 to TRBJ1-1, with TRBD1 matching over 9 bases. The CDR3 is 15 residues long. V shed 6 bases and J 0 bases; nucleotides not matched to a gene: 5. Germline V gene data show CDR1 as MNHNY and CDR2 as SVGAGI (reference sequence). This CDR3 reads CASSSTGGLNTEAFF. CDR3 DNA sequence: TGTGCCAGCAGCTCTACAGGGGGCCTGAACACTGAAGCTTTCTTT.